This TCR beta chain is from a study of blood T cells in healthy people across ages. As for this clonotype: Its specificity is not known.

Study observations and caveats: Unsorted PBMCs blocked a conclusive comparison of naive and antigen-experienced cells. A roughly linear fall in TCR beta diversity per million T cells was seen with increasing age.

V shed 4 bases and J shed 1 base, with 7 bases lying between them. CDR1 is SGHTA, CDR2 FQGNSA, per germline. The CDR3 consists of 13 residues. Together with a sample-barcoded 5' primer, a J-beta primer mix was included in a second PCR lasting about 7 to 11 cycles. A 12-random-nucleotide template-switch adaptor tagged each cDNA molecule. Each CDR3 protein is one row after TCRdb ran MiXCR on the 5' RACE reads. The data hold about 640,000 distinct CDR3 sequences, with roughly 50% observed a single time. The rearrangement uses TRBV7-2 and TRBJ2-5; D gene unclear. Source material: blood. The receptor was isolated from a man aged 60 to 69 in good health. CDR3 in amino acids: CASSWGLQETQYF. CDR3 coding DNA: TGTGCCAGCAGCTGGGGTCTCCAAGAGACCCAGTACTTC.